Below, 27 T cell receptor beta chains from the same sample are listed, as sequenced in a study of blood T cell repertoires in COVID-19 (TCRdb year 2020). The method was the immunoSEQ multiplex PCR assay. Not all clones reach the TCRdb copy of this immuneACCESS table, which keeps in-frame sequences only. Checked studies attribute under half of the gap to unresolved V genes and leave the rest unexplained. Present in this sample are about 190,000 clones, around 90% of which were seen just once. The ten largest clonotypes hold about 0.54% of the sample. Sequencing used peripheral blood. The receptors were sampled from a man aged 50-59 years with acute or convalescent COVID-19.

The rearrangement uses TRBV9 and TRBJ1-5; D may be TRBD1 (5 bases). The length of the CDR3 is 15 residues. Germline-derived CDR1 and CDR2 are SGDLS and YYNGEE. Trimming shortened V by 0 bases and J by 0 bases, and 7 bases separated the two germline ends. CDR3 loop: CASSVEGDSNQPQHF. As DNA, the CDR3 is TGTGCCAGCAGCGTAGAAGGGGATAGCAATCAGCCCCAGCATTTT.

The chain carries TRBV9 and TRBJ2-3, with 8 bases that match TRBD1. The CDR3 has 14 amino acids. Germline values: CDR1 SGDLS, CDR2 YYNGEE. V was clipped by 0 bases and J by 5 bases; unmatched bases: 2. CDR3 DNA sequence: TGTGCCAGCAGCGTAGGGACAGGGAAAGATACGCAGTATTTT. Residues: CASSVGTGKDTQYF.

The CDR3, as DNA: TGTGCCACCAGCGCCCGACTCGACAATGAGCAGTTCTTC. Amino acids: CATSARLDNEQFF. V and J are TRBV15 and TRBJ2-1; no reliable D call. Germline V lookup: CDR1 LNHNV, CDR2 YYDKDF (reference sequence). This CDR3 is 13 amino acids long. V lost 5 bases and J 5 bases, leaving 10 bases between the germline ends.

This rearrangement joins TRBV19 to TRBJ1-5; TRBD1 is a possible D gene (6 bases). The ends were cut back, 4 bases at V and 2 bases at J, with 15 bases in the middle. The CDR3 runs to 16 residues. Germline V gene lookup returns CDR1 LNHDA and CDR2 SQIVND (reference sequence). The CDR3 nucleotides read TGTGCCAGTAGTACTCGGGGGGCCCGGGGCAATCAGCCCCAGCATTTT. This codes for CASSTRGARGNQPQHF. The variable domain in full, with the rest retrieved from reference TRBV19 and TRBJ1-5, is DGGITQSPKYLFRKEGQNVTLSCEQNLNHDAMYWYRQDPGQGLRLIYYSQIVNDFQKGDIAEGYSVSREKKESFPLTVTSAQKNPTAFYLCASSTRGARGNQPQHFGDGTRLSIL.

The rearrangement uses TRBV18 and TRBJ2-5; D ambiguous. The CDR3 length is 12 residues. V was clipped by 3 bases and J by 1 base, with 3 bases between them. Germline V lookup: CDR1 KGHSH, CDR2 LQKENI. Here the CDR3 DNA reads TGTGCCAGCTCACCTATCCAAGAGACCCAGTACTTC. Its translation is CASSPIQETQYF.

V gene TRBV6-4 combines with J gene TRBJ2-7; D may be TRBD1 (6 bases). V was pared by 2 bases and J by 10 bases, with 15 bases between. This CDR3 comprises 13 residues. Germline assignment: CDR1 MRHNA and CDR2 SNTAGT. The CDR3 DNA is TGTGCCAGCAGTGACGCTCCTGGGACAAAACAGTACTTC. Translating it yields CASSDAPGTKQYF.

The chain has TRBV4-3 and TRBJ1-5; D is undetermined. V lost 0 bases to trimming and J lost 4 bases, with 4 bases between them. This CDR3 comprises 13 residues. Germline V gene lookup returns CDR1 LGHNA and CDR2 YSLEER. Here the CDR3 DNA reads TGCGCCAGCAGCCAAGACCTAAATCAGCCCCAGCATTTT. Amino acids: CASSQDLNQPQHF.

The rearrangement links TRBV9 to TRBJ1-3, with unresolved D. This CDR3 has 14 residues. Trimming took off 6 bases at V and 4 bases at J, with 14 bases between the two ends. CDR1 and CDR2 from the germline V gene are SGDLS and YYNGEE. In nucleotides, the CDR3 is TGTGCCAGCACTAACCCCGGAGGGGGAAACACCATATATTTT. Amino acids: CASTNPGGGNTIYF.

With respect to this clone: At the DNA level, this CDR3 is encoded by other sequences in the same sample as well. V gene TRBV7-9 combines with J gene TRBJ1-1; weak D call: TRBD1 (5 bases). Germline CDR1 and CDR2: SEHNR and FQNEAQ (reference sequence). The CDR3 totals 14 residues. Trimming cost V 3 bases and J 5 bases, with 13 bases left between them. CDR3 in amino acids: CASSFRQGGTEAFF. CDR3 coding DNA: TGTGCCAGCAGCTTTCGGCAGGGTGGGACTGAAGCTTTCTTT.

The V call is TRBV27, the J call TRBJ2-7, with 7 bases that match TRBD1. The CDR3 has 16 amino acids. Trimming cost V 5 bases and J 1 base; bases outside gene matches: 11. In germline, CDR1 is MNHEY, CDR2 SMNVEV (reference sequence). CDR3 nucleotides: TGTGCCAGCAGTCCCCTGGGCCCCAGGGGGTCCTACGAGCAGTACTTC. It yields the protein CASSPLGPRGSYEQYF.

This chain links TRBV27 with TRBJ2-2; D ambiguous. The V and J ends lost 3 bases and 1 base respectively, with 6 bases between them. Looked up from germline, CDR1 is MNHEY and CDR2 is SMNVEV (reference sequence). The CDR3 totals 14 residues. In DNA form, the CDR3 reads TGTGCCAGCAGTTTTATACAGAACACCGGGGAGCTGTTTTTT. Translating gives CASSFIQNTGELFF.

This rearrangement joins TRBV9 to TRBJ2-1; D is unresolved. This CDR3 contains 18 residues. Trimming removed 0 bases at V and 0 bases at J, with 16 bases between. Germline CDR1 reads SGDLS; CDR2 reads YYNGEE. Here the CDR3 DNA reads TGTGCCAGCAGCGTAGATGGCGGAGTCCGTAGCTCCTACAATGAGCAGTTCTTC. It codes for CASSVDGGVRSSYNEQFF.

This clone was detected a few times. The J gene is TRBJ2-7, the V gene TRBV7-6; 11 bases map to TRBD2. The CDR3 is 17 amino acids. CDR1 is SGHVS, CDR2 FNYEAQ, per germline. Germline trimming cut 1 base from V and 2 bases from J; bases unmatched to any gene: 7. The CDR3 DNA follows: TGTGCCAGCAGCTTAGAGGATGGTAGCGGGAGGGCCTACGAGCAGTACTTC. Protein product: CASSLEDGSGRAYEQYF.

The CDR3 coding sequence is TGTGCCAGCAGCCGACCGGGTCCAACGGGTGAAAAACTGTTTTTT. This codes for CASSRPGPTGEKLFF. J is TRBJ1-4 and V is TRBV11-1; the D is unclear. Trimming removed 5 bases at V and 7 bases at J, with 17 bases between. Germline CDR1 SGHAT, CDR2 FQDESV (reference sequence). The CDR3 spans 15 residues.

This chain joins TRBV4-1 and TRBJ1-2, with 7 bases that match TRBD1. CDR3 length: 14 residues. Losses at the gene ends were 1 base for V and 5 bases for J; bases not matched to a gene: 4. Germline V lookup: CDR1 MGHRA, CDR2 YSYEKL. This CDR3 reads CASSQATGEYGYTF. CDR3 in DNA: TGCGCCAGCAGCCAAGCAACAGGGGAGTATGGCTACACCTTC.

V usage is TRBV18 and J usage is TRBJ2-7; D perhaps matches TRBD1 (6 bases). Germline V gene lookup returns CDR1 KGHSH and CDR2 LQKENI. Trimming took 0 bases from V and 2 from J, leaving 8 bases between them. CDR3 length: 14 amino acids. In DNA form, the CDR3 reads TGTGCCAGCTCACCACCACAGGGCGCCTACGAGCAGTACTTC. The encoded protein is CASSPPQGAYEQYF.

This clone was recorded only once. CDR3 in DNA: TGTGCCAGCAGCATCGGACAGGGGGATGGAAACACCATATATTTT. Protein: CASSIGQGDGNTIYF. The chain combines TRBV7-9 with TRBJ1-3, with TRBD1 identical over 10 bases. Germline V CDR1 and CDR2: SEHNR, FQNEAQ (reference sequence). V shed 5 bases, J shed 3 bases, and the junction held 4 bases outside the gene matches. The CDR3 is 15 residues long. The full variable domain, with the rest looked up from reference TRBV7-9 and TRBJ1-3, is DTGVSQNPRHKITKRGQNVTFRCDPISEHNRLYWYRQTLGQGPEFLTYFQNEAQLEKSRLLSDRFSAERPKGSFSTLEIQRTEQGDSAMYLCASSIGQGDGNTIYFGEGSWLTVV.

The chain carries TRBV9 and TRBJ1-1; D unclear. The germline V gene has CDR1 SGDLS and CDR2 YYNGEE. The CDR3 contains 14 residues. V shed 0 bases and J shed 2 bases, with 8 bases lying between them. The CDR3 here is CASSVGDKNTEAFF. CDR3 DNA: TGTGCCAGCAGCGTAGGAGACAAAAACACTGAAGCTTTCTTT.

The chain joins TRBV10-1 to TRBJ2-3; D not certain. The germline CDR1 and CDR2 sequences are WNHNN and SYGVQD (reference sequence). V lost 3 bases and J lost 0, with 7 bases in between. This CDR3 is built from 14 residues. The chain's CDR3 is CASSDGLSTDTQYF. The CDR3 DNA is TGCGCCAGCAGTGACGGGTTAAGCACAGATACGCAGTATTTT.

J is TRBJ2-2 and V is TRBV7-9, with D possibly being TRBD1 (7 bases). The V end lost 5 bases, the J end lost 7 bases, and 23 bases lay between the germline ends. The CDR3 is 17 amino acids. Germline CDR1 SEHNR, CDR2 FQNEAQ (reference sequence). DNA of the CDR3: TGTGCCAGCAGCCCGCCTTTGGAGGGGGCAAGGGTCGGGGAGCTGTTTTTT. As protein: CASSPPLEGARVGELFF.

The CDR3 is CASSQDVSDRGRSYNSPLHF. Here the CDR3 DNA reads TGTGCCAGCAGCCAAGATGTATCGGACAGGGGACGCTCCTATAATTCACCCCTCCACTTT. V usage is TRBV4-2 and J usage is TRBJ1-6, with 9 bases fitting TRBD1. J was trimmed by 0 bases and V by 0 bases; bases with no gene match: 9. The V gene's germline CDR1 is LGHNA and CDR2 YNFKEQ. The CDR3 has 20 amino acids.

In the case of this clone: Other DNA sequences in the same sample also yield this CDR3. V and J are TRBV19 and TRBJ2-2; possibly TRBD2 for D (6 bases). Between the trimmed V and J ends, which lost 5 bases and 6 bases, there was a span of 7 bases. The CDR3 spans 12 residues. CDR1 is LNHDA, CDR2 SQIVND, per germline (reference sequence). The CDR3 region is CASSPGAGELFF. CDR3 coding DNA: TGTGCCAGTAGTCCGGGGGCCGGGGAGCTGTTTTTT.

The rearrangement links TRBV18 to TRBJ1-2, with 8 bases matching TRBD1. The germline V gene encodes CDR1 KGHSH and CDR2 LQKENI. The V gene end was trimmed by 3 bases and the J gene end by 4 bases; junction bases not matched to a gene: 4. This CDR3 is 14 amino acids long. Written as DNA, the CDR3 is TGTGCCAGCTCACCCCGGGACAGGTCCTATGGCTACACCTTC. Residues: CASSPRDRSYGYTF.

This clone was recorded once. This chain joins TRBV11-2 and TRBJ2-3; D perhaps matches TRBD1 (6 bases). Per germline, CDR1 SGHAT and CDR2 FQNNGV. The V gene lost 5 bases and the J gene lost 10 bases, with 13 bases spanning the gap. The CDR3 contains 12 residues. The CDR3 protein is CASSPDRSAQYF. The CDR3, as DNA: TGTGCCAGCAGCCCAGACAGGAGCGCGCAGTATTTT.

The V gene is TRBV28, the J gene TRBJ1-3; D unresolved. From germline, CDR1 is MDHEN and CDR2 SYDVKM. The CDR3 runs 14 residues. Trimming removed 5 bases at V and 7 bases at J, with 15 bases between. The CDR3 DNA reads as TGTGCCAGCAGTCCAACAGTGTCTTCGAACACCATATATTTT. The encoded protein is CASSPTVSSNTIYF.

V gene TRBV6-2 or TRBV6-3 combines with J gene TRBJ2-7; TRBD1 might be the D (5 bases). From germline, CDR1 is MNHEY and CDR2 SVGEGT. Trimming took off 2 bases at V and 1 base at J, with 12 bases between the two ends. The length of the CDR3 is 15 residues. CDR3 nucleotides: TGTGCCAGCAGTTACGGCGACAGAGAATCCTACGAGCAGTACGTC. As protein: CASSYGDRESYEQYV.

This chain uses TRBV27 with TRBJ1-6; D might be TRBD1 (5 bases). CDR3 length: 15 residues. Trimming shortened V by 2 bases and J by 7 bases, and 12 bases separated the two germline ends. CDR1 and CDR2 from the germline V gene are MNHEY and SMNVEV (reference sequence). CDR3 DNA sequence: TGTGCCAGCAGTTTAAGGCAGGGAGGGAATTCACCCCTCCACTTT. It codes for CASSLRQGGNSPLHF.